This T cell receptor beta chain was sequenced in a study of human T cells and chemical hapten exposure (dated by TCRdb to about 2021). Background for the entire study: For sensitization, 2% DPC in acetone was applied to a 2 cm by 2 cm area of upper inner arm skin. Weekly therapeutic DPC doses were additionally applied to the scalp of patients throughout the roughly 23-week study period. Patch testing was done on the upper back using Finn chambers containing 0.01% DPC, and results were scored after 6 days according to International Contact Dermatitis Research Group standards. The patient cohort, mostly female, included alopecia areata with under or over 50% scalp involvement, alopecia totalis and alopecia universalis. Libraries were combined into a pool for sequencing, and differences in TCR yield between samples came mainly from small differences in library volumes within the pool. The study tracked peripheral blood TCR repertoire changes in vivo during primary and secondary sensitization to the hapten diphenylcyclopropenone (DPC) in alopecia patients. Blood was sampled from patients pre-sensitization (week 0) and at 2, 6 and about 24 weeks after DPC sensitization. Under 30 alopecia patients gave blood for TCR sequencing at one to four time points (pre-sensitization, 2, 6 and 24 weeks). Study-wide conclusions, independent of this receptor: Because every patient had alopecia, a presumed autoimmune disease, the patients' immune response might differ from that of healthy individuals. DPC sensitization did not change the number of TCRs with a frequency above 1 in 1000, and there was no evidence of changes in global repertoire structure. The number of PT1 expanded TCRs positively correlated with patch test score, significant at thresholds 8, 16 and 32 but not 4. Compared with pre-sensitization or healthy control sets, expanded TCRs formed significantly more large CDR3 similarity clusters, which is consistent with antigen-driven responses. Repeated subsampling changed both the strength of the expansion versus patch-test correlation and the threshold at which the correlation became significant.

Taken with the paper, the label for time point translates to: patch test 2, 6 weeks after DPC sensitization. The treatment or condition label of this sample denotes: therapeutic diphenylcyclopropenone sensitization with weekly scalp DPC. Blood at each patch-test visit was drawn before the patch test was applied. Eligible patients were aged 18 to 70, diagnosed with alopecia, deemed suitable for DPC therapy, and excluded if pregnant. Total RNA was extracted from unfractionated whole blood that had been collected in Tempus Blood RNA tubes. From cysteine to phenylalanine, the CDR3 is 15 amino acids long. Here the CDR3 DNA is all that survives: 45 bases in frame from base 1. From the germline V gene, CDR1 is SGHAT and CDR2 is FQNNGV. Trimming takes 5 bases off V and 5 bases off J; junction bases not matched to a gene: 5. This clonotype was seen ten or more times. No antigen is known for it. Base qualities are missing; no much larger clone stands one base away.

The library was produced with RACE. The instrument was a NextSeq 500. During library preparation, unique molecular identifiers were attached to individual cDNA molecules so that TCRs could be counted in a quantitative, reproducible way. Each blood RNA sample was used to sequence both TCR alpha and TCR beta chains. On the authors' methods: Samples had a median of approximately 93,000 TCRs, with a range from roughly 20,000 to 700,000. The Decombinator software suite was used to annotate V, J and CDR3 in the TCR reads. To make PS versus PT1 abundance plots, every sample was subsampled to the same number of TCRs (28,000). Expanded TCRs were defined as absent before sensitization and observed at least eight times at the 2-week time point. Using fastp trimming at Q25 and MiXCR clonotype assembly, TCRdb reanalyzed the public sequencing data and kept in-frame beta chains. When rows share a CDR3 protein, they turn into one entry using the most common DNA and genes. These V and J calls are TCRdb output, not the study's own analysis. Here the sample has about 380,000 distinct CDR3 sequences; 6% to 7% occur a single time. The ten largest clones capture around 5.6% of the sample.

The sequence derives from a young woman with alopecia areata. Some clones in this sample may be carry-over from other donors' samples. The V and J segments used are TRBV11-2 and TRBJ2-3; 12 central bases correspond to TRBD2. The specimen comprised whole blood, sampled in connection with sensitization to the hapten diphenylcyclopropenone (DPC). The CDR3 protein sequence reads: CASSPRLAGEDTQYF. DNA sequence: TGTGCCAGCAGCCCCAGACTAGCGGGGGAAGATACGCAGTATTTT.